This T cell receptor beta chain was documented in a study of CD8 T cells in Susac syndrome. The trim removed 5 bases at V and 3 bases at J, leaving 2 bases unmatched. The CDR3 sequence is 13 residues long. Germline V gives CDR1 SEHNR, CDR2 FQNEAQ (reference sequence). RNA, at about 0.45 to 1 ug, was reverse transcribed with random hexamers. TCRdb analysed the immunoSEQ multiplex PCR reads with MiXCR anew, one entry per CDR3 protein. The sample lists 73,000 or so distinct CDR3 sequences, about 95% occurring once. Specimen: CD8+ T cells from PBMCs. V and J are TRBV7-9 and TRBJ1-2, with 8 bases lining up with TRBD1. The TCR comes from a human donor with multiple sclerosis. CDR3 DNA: TGTGCCAGCAGCCAACAGGGGGACTATGGCTACACCTTC. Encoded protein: CASSQQGDYGYTF. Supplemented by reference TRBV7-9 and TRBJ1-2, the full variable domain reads DTGVSQNPRHKITKRGQNVTFRCDPISEHNRLYWYRQTLGQGPEFLTYFQNEAQLEKSRLLSDRFSAERPKGSFSTLEIQRTEQGDSAMYLCASSQQGDYGYTFGSGTRLTVV.